This T cell receptor (beta chain) was identified in a study of blood T cell repertoires in COVID-19. The overall study: Acute and convalescent COVID-19 specimens originated in the United States, Italy and Spain. T cells, B-cell-depleted T cells, or PBMCs supplied cDNA or gDNA.

Germline CDR1 is MNHEY and CDR2 is SMNVEV (reference sequence). CDR3 length: 17 residues. V shed 2 bases, J shed 0 bases, and the junction held 5 bases outside the gene matches. In the study's own analysis: The authors estimated nucleated cell counts from reference gene primer amplification. The repertoire was sequenced with immunoSEQ multiplex PCR; TCRdb's copy has only in-frame clones and lacks some. The DNA was the basis for D and trimming; V, J and clone size are from that table. The repertoire holds tens of thousands of clones, with less than 85% as singletons. The clonotype was recovered from a human donor in a cohort sampled during active COVID-19. Sequenced material: peripheral blood. The chain recombines TRBV27 with TRBJ2-2, with TRBD2 matching 8 bases. The CDR3 sequence is CASSLNRAGANTGELFF. CDR3 in DNA: TGTGCCAGCAGTTTAAATCGAGCGGGGGCGAACACCGGGGAGCTGTTTTTT.